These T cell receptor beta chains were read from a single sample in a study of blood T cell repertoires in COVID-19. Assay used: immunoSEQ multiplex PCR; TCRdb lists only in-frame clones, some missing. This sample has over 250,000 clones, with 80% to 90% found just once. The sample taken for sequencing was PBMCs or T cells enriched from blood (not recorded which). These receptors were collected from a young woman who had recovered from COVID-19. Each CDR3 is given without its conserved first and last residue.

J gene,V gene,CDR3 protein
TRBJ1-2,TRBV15,ATSTDSNYGYT
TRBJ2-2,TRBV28,ASSRGRGYTGELF
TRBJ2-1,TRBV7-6,ASSIRQTGYTYNEQF
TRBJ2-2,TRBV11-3,ASSIFPGQGVAGELF
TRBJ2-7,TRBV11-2,ASSPGTDQEQY
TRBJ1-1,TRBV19,ASSIVRGSGKNTEAF
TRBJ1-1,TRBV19,ASSIESLSTGEVF
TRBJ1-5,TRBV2,ASSERVRSSPQH
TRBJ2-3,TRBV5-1,ASSLSEAGVTDTQY
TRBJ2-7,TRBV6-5,ASSIRHVSYEQY
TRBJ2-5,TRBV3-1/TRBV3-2,ASSQSGLQETQY
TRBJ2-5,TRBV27,ASSKGTTASWETQY
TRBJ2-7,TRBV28,ASSSPGTAYSYEQY
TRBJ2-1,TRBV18,ASSPVAGQILSSYNEQF
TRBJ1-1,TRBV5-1,ASNGEAEAF
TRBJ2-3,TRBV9,ASSHGLARGTDTQY
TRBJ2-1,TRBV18,ASSTTGTGVYNEQF
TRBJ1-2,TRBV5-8,ASSLSRFYGYT
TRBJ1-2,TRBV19,ASSMGTGDYGYT
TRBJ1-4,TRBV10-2,ASSEWEVDEKLF
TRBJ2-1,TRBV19,ASTPTSGGINEQF
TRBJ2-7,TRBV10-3,AISEGGQAYEQY
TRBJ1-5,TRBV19,ASSISHRGNQPQH